These 16 T cell receptor beta chains share one sample of origin, sequenced in a study of blood T cell repertoires in COVID-19. Measured with immunoSEQ multiplex PCR; TCRdb has only the in-frame clones, and not every one. The repertoire has fewer than 350,000 clones, approximately 91% of them found once; the top ten carry 2% to 2.5%. Sequencing used PBMCs or T cells enriched from blood (not recorded which). All receptors come from a woman aged 40 to 50 with acute COVID-19.

The V gene is TRBV24-1, the J gene TRBJ1-5; perhaps TRBD1 as D (5 bases). This CDR3 has 14 residues. The V and J ends lost 3 bases and 4 bases respectively, with 9 bases between them. The germline gives CDR1 KGHDR, CDR2 SFDVKD. CDR3 sequence (DNA): TGTGCCACCAGTGATCGACAGAGAAATCAGCCCCAGCATTTT. It translates to CATSDRQRNQPQHF.

This chain links TRBV18 with TRBJ1-2, with a weak D call TRBD1 (6 bases). Trimming stripped 6 bases from V and 5 bases from J, with 19 bases between. The CDR3 consists of 15 residues. CDR1 KGHSH and CDR2 LQKENI come from the germline V gene. Here the CDR3 reads CASSPTDSFYYGYTF. CDR3 bases: TGTGCCAGCTCTCCTACGGACAGCTTCTATTATGGCTACACCTTC.

This chain connects TRBV6-2 or TRBV6-3 to TRBJ1-2, with D tentatively TRBD1 (5 bases). Germline V CDR1 and CDR2: MNHEY, SVGEGT. The CDR3 runs to 13 residues. Trimming removed 6 bases at V and 8 bases at J, with 16 bases between. In nucleotides, the CDR3 is TGTGCCAGCAGCACCGGGGGGGATTACGGCTACACCTTC. Protein sequence: CASSTGGDYGYTF.

In this sample, this clone turned up once. The chain uses TRBV15 and TRBJ2-2; perhaps TRBD2 as D (6 bases). Trimming removed 1 base from V and 4 bases from J, with 13 bases in between. This CDR3 region has 16 residues. CDR1 and CDR2 (germline): LNHNV, YYDKDF (reference sequence). The DNA of the CDR3 is TGTGCCACCAGCAGAGGAACGGGAGTTGGCACCGGGGAGCTGTTTTTT. Protein product: CATSRGTGVGTGELFF.

CDR3 in DNA: TGTGCCAGCAGCTCCCCGGGATCTAGCGGGGGGACTAGCACAGATACGCAGTATTTT. Protein sequence: CASSSPGSSGGTSTDTQYF. This sequence joins TRBV13 and TRBJ2-3; the match to TRBD2 covers 11 bases. Unmatched junction bases numbered 12, after V lost 4 bases and J lost 0 bases. Germline V gene sequence: CDR1 PRHDT, CDR2 FYEKMQ (reference sequence). This CDR3 has 19 residues.

This chain uses TRBV18 with TRBJ2-7; TRBD1 matches 7 bases. V trimming: 1 base; J trimming: 0 bases; junction bases outside the gene matches: 9. Germline V gene lookup returns CDR1 KGHSH and CDR2 LQKENI. CDR3 length: 17 residues. The CDR3 is CASSPRTGRLVSYEQYF. DNA of the CDR3: TGTGCCAGCTCACCACGGACAGGCCGGTTGGTCTCCTACGAGCAGTACTTC.

This chain joins TRBV24-1 and TRBJ2-5; TRBD2 agrees at 9 bases. Germline CDR1 reads KGHDR; CDR2 reads SFDVKD. The CDR3 totals 16 residues. Losses at the gene ends were 4 bases for V and 5 bases for J; bases not matched to a gene: 10. CDR3 nucleotides: TGTGCCACCAGTGAACCCTCTGGCGGGAGGGGGGAGACCCAGTACTTC. It yields the protein CATSEPSGGRGETQYF.

The chain carries TRBV28 and TRBJ2-2; 7 positions agree with TRBD2. The CDR3 has 14 residues. V dropped 7 bases and J dropped 1; count of bases not matched to a gene: 3. CDR1 is MDHEN, CDR2 SYDVKM, per germline. For the CDR3, the DNA is TGTGCCAGCAAGGCGGGAGTGAACACCGGGGAGCTGTTTTTT. Its protein product is CASKAGVNTGELFF.

This clone appeared a few times. V is TRBV28 and J is TRBJ2-1; 11 bases agree with TRBD2. Germline V gene data show CDR1 as MDHEN and CDR2 as SYDVKM. V trimming: 1 base; J trimming: 0 bases; junction bases outside the gene matches: 5. The CDR3 is made up of 18 amino acids. The CDR3 here is CASSLYGTSGSSYNEQFF. For the CDR3, the DNA is TGTGCCAGCAGTTTATACGGGACTAGCGGTAGCTCCTACAATGAGCAGTTCTTC.

V usage is TRBV30 and J usage is TRBJ1-5, with D perhaps matching TRBD1 (6 bases). The germline V gene has CDR1 GTSNPN and CDR2 SVGIG (reference sequence). This CDR3 is 14 amino acids long. V lost 1 base to trimming and J lost 5 bases, with 12 bases between them. The DNA of the CDR3 is TGTGCCTGGAGTGCCCCCCAGGGGTATCAGCCCCAGCATTTT. It codes for CAWSAPQGYQPQHF.

This clone was observed a single time. CDR3 DNA: TGTGCCAGCAGTCCCCTCGGACAGGGCACAGATACGCAGTATTTT. Its translation is CASSPLGQGTDTQYF. The chain combines TRBV28 with TRBJ2-3; the match to TRBD1 covers 7 bases. V trimming: 5 bases; J trimming: 1 base; junction bases outside the gene matches: 6. There are 15 residues in the CDR3. Germline lookup yields CDR1 MDHEN and CDR2 SYDVKM.

The rearrangement links TRBV7-9 to TRBJ1-1, with TRBD1 matching 10 bases. The length of the CDR3 is 15 residues. Trimming at V came to 6 bases and at J to 1 base, leaving 5 bases not matched to a gene. Germline V gene sequence: CDR1 SEHNR, CDR2 FQNEAQ (reference sequence). The CDR3 spells CASSFRQGANTEAFF. CDR3 DNA: TGTGCCAGCAGTTTTAGACAGGGGGCGAACACTGAAGCTTTCTTT.

This clone was observed a single time. The V and J genes are TRBV7-2 and TRBJ2-1; 13 bases map to TRBD2. The junction had 7 bases not matched to a gene; V was cut back by 5 bases and J by 9 bases. In germline, CDR1 is SGHTA, CDR2 FQGNSA. The CDR3 has 15 residues. The CDR3 nucleotides read TGTGCCAGCAGCCCACGGACTAGCGGGAGTCGTGAGCAGTTCTTC. Translated: CASSPRTSGSREQFF.

The chain joins TRBV18 to TRBJ1-2; 9 bases match TRBD1. The junction had 4 bases not matched to a gene; V was cut back by 0 bases and J by 2 bases. The CDR3 runs to 16 residues. CDR1 and CDR2 from the germline V gene are KGHSH and LQKENI. Here the CDR3 DNA reads TGTGCCAGCTCACCACCGGATACAGGGGGCAACTATGGCTACACCTTC. As protein: CASSPPDTGGNYGYTF.

The gene calls are TRBV30 and TRBJ2-1; 7 nucleotides align to TRBD2. CDR3 size: 13 residues. Germline assignment: CDR1 GTSNPN and CDR2 SVGIG (reference sequence). The ends lost 5 bases at V and 4 bases at J; junction bases unmatched: 5. In DNA, the CDR3 is TGTGCCTGGGCGACTAGCAGTTACAATGAGCAGTTCTTC. Translating gives CAWATSSYNEQFF. The full variable domain, rest sourced from reference TRBV30 and TRBJ2-1, is SQTIHQWPATLVQPVGSPLSLECTVEGTSNPNLYWYRQAAGRGLQLLFYSVGIGQISSEVPQNLSASRPQDRQFILSSKKLLLSDSGFYLCAWATSSYNEQFFGPGTRLTVL.

The rearrangement uses TRBV7-2 and TRBJ2-1; 16 positions match TRBD2. Germline CDR1 is SGHTA and CDR2 is FQGNSA. J was trimmed by 8 bases and V by 3 bases; bases with no gene match: 7. This CDR3 has 17 amino acids. The CDR3 reads CASSLGLAGGPYDEQFF. Here the CDR3 DNA reads TGTGCCAGCAGCTTGGGACTAGCGGGAGGGCCTTACGATGAGCAGTTCTTC.